This passage covers 18 T cell receptor beta chains from one sample sequenced in a study of blood T cell repertoires in COVID-19. The assay was immunoSEQ multiplex PCR, and TCRdb's table has in-frame clones only and misses some. The sample contains under 55,000 clones, around 90% of which appear only once. Sequenced material: peripheral blood. These receptors were obtained from a human donor in a cohort sampled during active COVID-19.

V and J are TRBV6-5 and TRBJ1-1; 9 bases are shared with TRBD1. V lost 3 bases and J lost 4; bases outside the gene matches: 6. The CDR3 length is 15 residues. Germline CDR1 is MNHEY and CDR2 is SVGAGI. CDR3: CASSYGTGWFTEAFF. Here the CDR3 DNA reads TGTGCCAGCAGTTATGGGACAGGGTGGTTCACTGAAGCTTTCTTT.

The gene calls are TRBV10-3 and TRBJ2-3; D perhaps matches TRBD2 (5 bases). Germline V gene data show CDR1 as ENHRY and CDR2 as SYGVKD. The CDR3 sequence is 16 residues long. V was pared by 4 bases and J by 0 bases, with 14 bases between. CDR3 in DNA: TGTGCCATCAGTGGAAGTCAGCGGTCTAGCACAGATACGCAGTATTTT. Residues: CAISGSQRSSTDTQYF.

This clone was counted only a few times. The rearrangement joins TRBV19 to TRBJ1-3; possible D gene TRBD1, 6 bases. Germline assignment: CDR1 LNHDA and CDR2 SQIVND (reference sequence). V lost 5 bases and J lost 13, with 15 bases in between. There are 12 residues in the CDR3. CDR3 loop: CASSVTGGGIYF. The CDR3 coding sequence is TGTGCCAGTAGTGTGACTGGGGGCGGTATATATTTT.

The gene calls are TRBV30 and TRBJ2-2; 8 positions match TRBD2. There are 14 residues in the CDR3. CDR1 is GTSNPN, CDR2 SVGIG, per germline (reference sequence). The V gene end was trimmed by 8 bases and the J gene end by 6 bases; junction bases not matched to a gene: 11. The DNA for the CDR3 is TGTGCCCTAGGCGGGGGGTCTAGGGCCGGGGAGCTGTTTTTT. Protein: CALGGGSRAGELFF.

The chain links TRBV5-1 to TRBJ1-1; D possibly corresponds to TRBD1 (5 bases). The CDR3 is made up of 14 amino acids. CDR1 SGHRS and CDR2 YFSETQ come from the germline V gene. V was trimmed by 0 bases and J by 3 bases, leaving 9 bases between them. CDR3 DNA sequence: TGCGCCAGCAGCTTGGTTGGGGGGGACACTGAAGCTTTCTTT. Protein: CASSLVGGDTEAFF.

To note about this clone: The identical CDR3 is also encoded by other nucleotide sequences in the sample. The rearrangement links TRBV15 to TRBJ2-7, with 9 positions matching TRBD1. Germline loops: CDR1 LNHNV, CDR2 YYDKDF (reference sequence). There are 14 residues in the CDR3. V trimming: 3 bases; J trimming: 2 bases; junction bases outside the gene matches: 2. The CDR3 sequence: CATSRDRGPYEQYF. In DNA, the CDR3 is TGTGCCACCAGCAGGGACAGGGGACCCTACGAGCAGTACTTC.

This chain connects TRBV10-3 to TRBJ2-1; TRBD1 aligns across 10 bases. Trimming removed 6 bases from V and 7 bases from J; junction bases left unmatched: 6. CDR3 length equals 14 residues. The germline CDR1 and CDR2 sequences are ENHRY and SYGVKD. CDR3 DNA sequence: TGTGCCATCAGCTCCGGGACAGGGGCGAATGAGCAGTTCTTC. As protein: CAISSGTGANEQFF.

V usage is TRBV6-1 and J usage is TRBJ2-7; a possible D gene is TRBD2 (5 bases). V dropped 1 base and J dropped 0 bases, with 10 bases sitting between them. CDR1 is MNHNS, CDR2 SASEGT, per germline. The CDR3 runs to 15 residues. The CDR3 DNA sequence: TGTGCCAGCAGTGAAGTGGACTTGAGCTCCTACGAGCAGTACGTC. This gives the protein CASSEVDLSSYEQYV.

V gene TRBV19 combines with J gene TRBJ1-1, with D tentatively TRBD1 (5 bases). The CDR3 consists of 14 residues. In germline, CDR1 is LNHDA, CDR2 SQIVND (reference sequence). V was shortened by 1 base and J by 3 bases, with 9 bases between the two germline ends. CDR3 DNA: TGTGCCAGTAGTATAGGTCAGGGCCACACTGAAGCTTTCTTT. This codes for CASSIGQGHTEAFF.

The chain joins TRBV10-2 to TRBJ1-1; 8 bases match TRBD1. The trim removed 7 bases at V and 4 bases at J, leaving 2 bases unmatched. The germline gives CDR1 WSHSY, CDR2 SAAADI. This CDR3 has 12 residues. CDR3 amino acids: CASKTGATEAFF. The CDR3 DNA reads as TGCGCCAGCAAGACAGGGGCCACTGAAGCTTTCTTT.

The chain has TRBV7-9 and TRBJ2-1; no clear D. V was shortened by 4 bases and J by 1 base, with 14 bases between the two germline ends. The CDR3 has 16 amino acids. The germline CDR1 and CDR2 sequences are SEHNR and FQNEAQ (reference sequence). The CDR3 sequence is CASSWRLSLSYNEQFF. CDR3 nucleotide sequence: TGTGCCAGCAGCTGGCGGCTCAGCTTATCCTACAATGAGCAGTTCTTC.

Here the CDR3 reads CASTPGGDTEAFF. In nucleotides, the CDR3 is TGTGCCAGCACCCCTGGGGGGGACACTGAAGCTTTCTTT. This sequence joins TRBV2 and TRBJ1-1; tentatively, D is TRBD1 (5 bases). Germline values: CDR1 SNHLY, CDR2 FYNNEI. The V end lost 7 bases, the J end lost 3 bases, and 12 bases lay between the germline ends. The CDR3 runs 13 residues.

This clone was recorded a few times. This chain links TRBV24-1 with TRBJ2-7, with TRBD1 matching over 9 bases. The CDR3 is 16 residues long. Unmatched junction bases numbered 5, after V lost 1 base and J lost 2 bases. Germline lookup yields CDR1 KGHDR and CDR2 SFDVKD. The CDR3 protein is CATSDFEGQGPYEQYV. CDR3 sequence (DNA): TGTGCCACCAGTGATTTCGAGGGACAGGGTCCCTACGAGCAGTACGTC.

The CDR3 region has the DNA TGTGCCAGCAGTTTGGAGCGGGATTACGAGCAGTACGTC. Translating gives CASSLERDYEQYV. The gene calls are TRBV12-3 or TRBV12-4 and TRBJ2-7; TRBD2 agrees at 7 bases. Germline trimming cut 3 bases from V and 4 bases from J; bases unmatched to any gene: 3. CDR3 length: 13 amino acids.

This chain joins TRBV5-6 and TRBJ1-2, with 7 bases that match TRBD1. The trim removed 4 bases at V and 8 bases at J, leaving 17 bases unmatched. CDR1 SGHDT and CDR2 YYEEEE come from the germline V gene. This CDR3 is built from 16 residues. The CDR3 nucleotides read TGTGCCAGCAGCCCAACAGGGGATTGGCCTTCCAACGGCTACACCTTC. This encodes CASSPTGDWPSNGYTF.

This clone showed up just a few times. Here the CDR3 DNA reads TGTGCCAGCAGTTTATGGGACACATCCTACGAGCAGTACTTC. Translation gives CASSLWDTSYEQYF. This chain joins TRBV28 and TRBJ2-7; tentatively, D is TRBD1 (5 bases). From germline, CDR1 is MDHEN and CDR2 SYDVKM. Trimming left V 0 bases short and J 1 base short, with 7 bases between. This CDR3 has 14 amino acids. Full variable domain (remainder filled in from reference TRBV28 and TRBJ2-7): DVKVTQSSRYLVKRTGEKVFLECVQDMDHENMFWYRQDPGLGLRLIYFSYDVKMKEKGDIPEGYSVSREKKERFSLILESASTNQTSMYLCASSLWDTSYEQYFGPGTRLTVT.

The rearrangement joins TRBV18 to TRBJ2-4; D might be TRBD2 (6 bases). V lost 2 bases and J 7 bases, leaving 15 bases between the germline ends. This CDR3 has 15 amino acids. Germline V gene sequence: CDR1 KGHSH, CDR2 LQKENI. CDR3 nucleotides: TGTGCCAGCTCACCATTGGCGGAGGGCCATAACATTCAGTACTTC. As protein: CASSPLAEGHNIQYF.

The rearrangement joins TRBV28 to TRBJ2-7, with 9 bases aligning to TRBD2. The V gene end was trimmed by 2 bases and the J gene end by 2 bases; junction bases not matched to a gene: 4. CDR1 and CDR2 from the germline V gene are MDHEN and SYDVKM. There are 15 residues in the CDR3. CDR3 bases: TGTGCCAGCAGTTTAATGAGCGGGAGGCCCTACGAGCAGTACTTC. It is translated as CASSLMSGRPYEQYF.